This passage covers 22 T cell receptor beta chains from one sample sequenced in a study of T cell clonality in common variable immunodeficiency. Assay: immunoSEQ multiplex PCR; the TCRdb copy retains only in-frame clones and omits some. The sample is made up of 25,000 to 35,000 clones, none counted only once. The sample consisted of peripheral blood mononuclear cells. The receptors shown here come from a person aged 18 to 70 in good health.

A few counts support this clone. The junction departs from the called germline gene at one end, perhaps through a read error. The read comes to an end 3 residues before the CDR3 does, leaving the germline J gene to fill in the end. The sample holds other DNA sequences that translate to the same CDR3. V is TRBV7-6 and J is TRBJ1-3; D may be TRBD1 (6 bases). Germline lookup yields CDR1 SGHVS and CDR2 FNYEAQ. The CDR3 totals 16 residues. The covered CDR3 bases are TGTGCCAGCAGCTTAGGGGCGGGGGCGACTGGAAACACA. Encoded protein: CASSLGAGATGNT. The whole CDR3 region reads CASSLGAGATGNTIYF.

Of note for this clone: Read data end 3 residues before the CDR3 end; the end is taken from the germline J gene. The rearrangement links TRBV5-5 to TRBJ1-1; TRBD1 is a possible D gene (5 bases). The CDR3 has 13 residues. The germline V and J ends were trimmed by 3 bases and 3 bases, with 9 bases remaining between them. Germline-derived CDR1 and CDR2 are SGHKS and YYEKEE (reference sequence). The CDR3 region is CASSSRDYTEAFF. CDR3 DNA (partial): TGTGCCAGCAGCTCGAGGGACTACACTGAA. The variable domain in full, with the rest retrieved from reference TRBV5-5 and TRBJ1-1, is DAGVTQSPTHLIKTRGQQVTLRCSPISGHKSVSWYQQVLGQGPQFIFQYYEKEERGRGNFPDRFSARQFPNYSSELNVNALLLGDSALYLCASSSRDYTEAFFGQGTRLTVV.

For this clone: The read ends 3 residues before the CDR3 terminus; that terminus is restored from the germline J gene. The chain uses TRBV5-6 and TRBJ2-7; 9 bases line up with TRBD2. Germline assignment: CDR1 SGHDT and CDR2 YYEEEE. The junction had 13 bases not matched to a gene; V was cut back by 9 bases and J by 6 bases. CDR3 length equals 14 residues. CDR3 protein: CATRGAGGPPEQYF. The CDR3 bases that were read are TGTGCCACCAGAGGCGCGGGAGGGCCCCCCGAG.

The sample holds many counts of this clone. The read terminates 3 residues before the CDR3 end, so the remaining end is supplied by the germline J gene. The gene calls are TRBV19 and TRBJ2-1; TRBD2 matches at 7 bases. CDR3 length: 13 residues. Germline V gene data show CDR1 as LNHDA and CDR2 as SQIVND (reference sequence). Trimming at V came to 10 bases and at J to 3 bases, leaving 6 bases not matched to a gene. This CDR3 reads CATSRDYYNEQFF. The sequenced part of the CDR3 DNA is TGTGCCACTTCCCGGGACTACTACAATGAG.

This clone was counted ten times or more. From the germline J gene comes the end of the CDR3, since the read stops 3 residues before it. The J gene is TRBJ2-5, the V gene TRBV6-1; 10 bases fit TRBD2. Germline V CDR1 and CDR2: MNHNS, SASEGT. The V gene end was trimmed by 4 bases and the J gene end by 5 bases; junction bases not matched to a gene: 10. The CDR3 is 16 amino acids. CDR3 bases read: TGTGCCAGCAGTGGCCAAACTAGCGGGAAGAGGGAGACC. Translation gives CASSGQTSGKRET. The entire CDR3 reads CASSGQTSGKRETQYF.

This clone has a handful of counts. The observed sequence ends 3 residues before the CDR3 terminus, with the missing tail filled in from the germline J gene. The chain uses TRBV7-9 and TRBJ1-1; 7 bases agree with TRBD1. Germline loops: CDR1 SEHNR, CDR2 FQNEAQ (reference sequence). CDR3 length equals 15 residues. With 2 bases clipped from V and 3 bases from J, the junction kept 6 bases outside the gene matches. The covered CDR3 bases are TGTGCCAGCAGCTTAACCTTAACAGGGGACACTGAA. Translation gives CASSLTLTGDTE. The entire CDR3 sequence reads CASSLTLTGDTEAFF.

This clone was recorded many times. The read finishes 3 residues shy of the CDR3 end, and the germline J gene is used to complete it. The rearrangement uses TRBV20-1 and TRBJ1-2; tentative D call: TRBD1 (6 bases). V lost 4 bases, J lost 7 bases, and 13 bases lay in between. The germline gives CDR1 DFQATT, CDR2 SNEGSKA (reference sequence). The CDR3 consists of 12 residues. CDR3 DNA, as far as it was read: TGCAGTGCTACCACAGGGATTGGTGGC. The encoded protein is CSATTGIGG. The whole CDR3 protein is CSATTGIGGYTF.

This clone was recorded a few times. Sequencing ends 3 residues short of the CDR3 end; the germline J gene provides the rest. This rearrangement joins TRBV30 to TRBJ1-1, with 8 bases fitting TRBD1. Germline loops: CDR1 GTSNPN, CDR2 SVGIG (reference sequence). The CDR3 has 15 residues. CDR3 region: CAWSAGTGSAEKAFF. The sequenced part of the CDR3 DNA is TGTGCCTGGAGTGCGGGGACAGGTTCGGCCGAAAAA.

This clone was counted many times. The read terminates 3 residues ahead of where the CDR3 ends, so the germline J gene completes it. The chain links TRBV7-3 to TRBJ1-1; D is uncertain. Germline V CDR1 and CDR2: SGHTA, FQGTGA. The CDR3 sequence is 13 residues long. V lost 9 bases and J lost 4, with 15 bases in between. The sequenced part of the CDR3 DNA is TGTGCCAGGTTCGTGGGCGCAGCCACTGAA. The encoded protein is CARFVGAATE. Given in full, the CDR3 is CARFVGAATEAFF.

This clone showed up many times. The CDR3 end lies 3 residues beyond the end of the read and is filled in from the germline J gene. This rearrangement joins TRBV7-3 to TRBJ1-1; possibly TRBD1 for D (5 bases). The CDR3 sequence is 15 residues long. The V end was cut by 4 bases, the J end by 3 bases, with 15 bases between. Germline values: CDR1 SGHTA, CDR2 FQGTGA. CDR3 in amino acids: CASSSRAGLDTEAFF. The sequenced CDR3 bases are TGTGCCAGCAGCTCAAGGGCAGGGTTGGACACTGAA.

This clone was recorded many times. The read is 3 residues too short to cover the CDR3 end, so that end is filled in from the germline J gene. The rearrangement links TRBV11-3 to TRBJ2-7; TRBD2 aligns across 7 bases. The CDR3 runs to 15 residues. Unmatched junction bases numbered 9, after V lost 1 base and J lost 6 bases. Germline assignment: CDR1 SGHNT and CDR2 YENEEA. Incomplete CDR3 DNA: TGTGCCAGCAGCTTAGGGGACTACCCGTCGGGCGAG. Amino acid sequence: CASSLGDYPSGE. The CDR3 as a whole reads CASSLGDYPSGEQYF. Full variable domain (outside the CDR3, taken from reference TRBV11-3 and TRBJ2-7): EAGVVQSPRYKIIEKKQPVAFWCNPISGHNTLYWYLQNLGQGPELLIRYENEEAVDDSQLPKDRFSAERLKGVDSTLKIQPAELGDSAVYLCASSLGDYPSGEQYFGPGTRLTVT.

This clone was seen many times. CDR3 sequence reads: CAWSSRGSGANVLTF. The part of the CDR3 DNA that was read is TGTGCCTGGAGTTCCAGGGGCTCTGGGGCCAACGTC. The rearrangement uses TRBV30 and TRBJ2-6; TRBD1 might be the D (6 bases). The sequence runs out 3 residues before the end of the CDR3; the remainder is reconstructed from the germline J gene. Trimming left V 2 bases short and J 0 bases short, with 8 bases between. CDR1 and CDR2 from the germline V gene are GTSNPN and SVGIG (reference sequence). The CDR3 runs to 15 residues.

A few counts support this clone. The CDR3 end is not reached by the read, which stops 3 residues before it; the germline J gene fills it in. J is TRBJ2-4 and V is TRBV30, with unresolved D. This CDR3 spans 14 amino acids. Germline V CDR1 and CDR2: GTSNPN, SVGIG (reference sequence). This CDR3 is CAWSVGYSTYGQYF. The CDR3 DNA, read in part, is TGTGCCTGGAGTGTAGGGTACTCCACCTATGGT.

At least ten counts were recorded for this clone. The CDR3 sequence: CASSRRVTGELFF. The covered CDR3 bases are TGTGCCAGCAGCCGCAGAGTCACCGGGGAG. The chain uses TRBV5-4 and TRBJ2-2; D not resolved. The CDR3 is cut off 3 residues early in the read; its end comes from the germline J gene. The CDR3 is 13 amino acids. Germline values: CDR1 SGHNT, CDR2 YYREEE (reference sequence). Trimming took off 4 bases at V and 4 bases at J, with 8 bases between the two ends.

Many counts were recorded for this clone. Read data end 3 residues before the CDR3 end; the end is taken from the germline J gene. The chain is built from TRBV18 and TRBJ2-5; 7 nucleotides agree with TRBD1. CDR3 length: 15 amino acids. The ends lost 2 bases at V and 1 base at J; junction bases unmatched: 4. Germline CDR1 is KGHSH and CDR2 is LQKENI. The covered CDR3 bases are TGTGCCAGCTCACCAAGACAGGGCTCCCAAGAGACC. As protein: CASSPRQGSQET. The CDR3 in its entirety is CASSPRQGSQETQYF.

This clone has at least ten counts. The CDR3 goes on 3 residues after the read ends, and that part is filled in from the germline J gene. The chain uses TRBV19 and TRBJ1-3; 9 bases are a match to TRBD1. V lost 8 bases to trimming and J lost 0 bases; unmatched junction nucleotides: 5. This CDR3 has 15 residues. Looked up from germline, CDR1 is LNHDA and CDR2 is SQIVND (reference sequence). CDR3 amino acids: CASGGQGVSGNTIYF. The sequenced CDR3 bases are TGTGCCAGTGGGGGACAGGGAGTCTCTGGAAACACC.

This clone was seen many times. The read terminates 3 residues before the CDR3 end, so the remaining end is supplied by the germline J gene. The V and J genes are TRBV4-1 and TRBJ2-3; TRBD2 matches at 8 bases. Germline trimming cut 6 bases from V and 0 bases from J; bases unmatched to any gene: 5. The CDR3 contains 15 residues. The germline gives CDR1 MGHRA, CDR2 YSYEKL. The CDR3 DNA, read in part, is TGCGCCAGCAGTACCGGACTAGCAAGCACAGATACG. It is translated as CASSTGLASTDT. The full CDR3 protein reads CASSTGLASTDTQYF.

This clone occurred many times. The read terminates 3 residues ahead of where the CDR3 ends, so the germline J gene completes it. V is TRBV7-6 and J is TRBJ2-3; D unresolved. Trimming removed 1 base from V and 6 bases from J, with 8 bases in between. The CDR3 is made up of 13 amino acids. Germline V gene lookup returns CDR1 SGHVS and CDR2 FNYEAQ. CDR3 protein: CASSLERRDTQYF. The CDR3 bases that were read are TGTGCCAGCAGCTTAGAGAGGCGGGATACG.

This clone has ten or more counts. The read ends 3 residues before the CDR3 terminus; that terminus is restored from the germline J gene. This chain connects TRBV30 to TRBJ2-5; possible D gene TRBD2, 6 bases. The germline CDR1 and CDR2 sequences are GTSNPN and SVGIG (reference sequence). The ends were cut back, 0 bases at V and 4 bases at J, with 6 bases in the middle. The CDR3 is 12 amino acids. The CDR3 protein is CAWSVGGETQYF. CDR3 bases read: TGTGCCTGGAGTGTGGGGGGAGAGACC. Looking up the rest from reference TRBV30 and TRBJ2-5 gives the full variable domain: SQTIHQWPATLVQPVGSPLSLECTVEGTSNPNLYWYRQAAGRGLQLLFYSVGIGQISSEVPQNLSASRPQDRQFILSSKKLLLSDSGFYLCAWSVGGETQYFGPGTRLLVL.

This clone was counted at least ten times. From the germline J gene comes the end of the CDR3, since the read stops 3 residues before it. The V and J genes are TRBV14 and TRBJ1-2, with TRBD1 as a possible D gene (6 bases). Germline lookup yields CDR1 SGHDN and CDR2 FVKESK. Trimming left V 0 bases short and J 4 bases short, with 15 bases between. The CDR3 has 16 residues. Partial CDR3 DNA: TGTGCCAGCAGCCAAGAAAAGACAGGACTCCTCTATGGC. Residues: CASSQEKTGLLYG. The complete CDR3 reads CASSQEKTGLLYGYTF.

This clone was seen ten or more times. The read terminates 3 residues ahead of where the CDR3 ends, so the germline J gene completes it. The rearrangement links TRBV2 to TRBJ2-1, with D uncertain. V lost 4 bases and J 9 bases, leaving 10 bases between the germline ends. Germline CDR1 and CDR2: SNHLY and FYNNEI. This CDR3 has 12 amino acids. CDR3 residues: CASSGILSEQFF. The covered CDR3 bases are TGTGCCAGCAGTGGTATTCTCTCTGAG.

In regard to this clone: The read ends 3 residues early relative to the CDR3; the germline J gene fills the gap. Other DNA sequences of this sample code for an identical CDR3. The chain couples TRBV5-5 to TRBJ2-7, with TRBD1 matching 7 bases. The CDR3 runs to 14 residues. With V trimmed by 4 bases and J by 6 bases, 10 bases remained unmatched. CDR1 SGHKS and CDR2 YYEKEE come from the germline V gene (reference sequence). The CDR3 region is CASSLGSAGGEQYF. The DNA read from the CDR3 is TGTGCCAGCAGCCTGGGGTCTGCAGGGGGCGAG.